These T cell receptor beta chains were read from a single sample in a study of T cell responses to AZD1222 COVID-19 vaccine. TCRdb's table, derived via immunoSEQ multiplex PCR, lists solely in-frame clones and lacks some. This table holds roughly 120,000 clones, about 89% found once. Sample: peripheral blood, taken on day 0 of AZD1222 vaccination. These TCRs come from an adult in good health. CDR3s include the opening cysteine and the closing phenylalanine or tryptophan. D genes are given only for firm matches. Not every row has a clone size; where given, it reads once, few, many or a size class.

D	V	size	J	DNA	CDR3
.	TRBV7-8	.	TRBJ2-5	TGTGCCAGCAGCTTAGAAATTCATGTCGAAGAGACCCAGTACTTC	CASSLEIHVEETQYF
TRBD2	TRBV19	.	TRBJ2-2	TGTGCCAGTACTGTGACTAGCGGGGTGAACACCGGGGAGCTGTTTTTT	CASTVTSGVNTGELFF
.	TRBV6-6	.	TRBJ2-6	TGTGCCAGCGCGGTCGGGGCCAACGTCCTGACTTTC	CASAVGANVLTF
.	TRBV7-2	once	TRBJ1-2	TGTGCCAGCAGCTTAGCTTGGGGGGGCACCGGCTACACCTTC	CASSLAWGGTGYTF
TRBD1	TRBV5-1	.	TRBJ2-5	TGCGCCAGCAGCTTATTACAGGGGAACCAAGAGACCCAGTACTTC	CASSLLQGNQETQYF
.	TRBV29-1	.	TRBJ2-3	TGCAGCGTTGACACGGGTCGAGCAGATACGCAGTATTTT	CSVDTGRADTQYF
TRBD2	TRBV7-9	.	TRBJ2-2	TGTGCCAGCAGCATACGAAGCGGGACCCGTACCGGGGAGCTGTTTTTT	CASSIRSGTRTGELFF
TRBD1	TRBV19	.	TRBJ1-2	TGTGCCAGTAGCACGGACAGGGCCGGTAGTGGCTACACCTTC	CASSTDRAGSGYTF
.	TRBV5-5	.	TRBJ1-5	TGTGCCAGCAGCTTTCAACGGGACGGTGATCAGCCCCAGCATTTT	CASSFQRDGDQPQHF
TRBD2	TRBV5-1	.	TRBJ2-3	TGCGCCAGCAGCTTGGTAGCGGGCCTTGATACGCAGTATTTT	CASSLVAGLDTQYF
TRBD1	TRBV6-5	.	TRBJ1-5	TGTGCCAGCGGTACCGGGACAGGGGGAAATCAGCCCCAGCATTTT	CASGTGTGGNQPQHF
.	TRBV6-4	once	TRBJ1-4	TGTGCCAGCAGTGCGGCGTGGGGGGGCTTGAATGAAAAACTGTTTTTT	CASSAAWGGLNEKLFF
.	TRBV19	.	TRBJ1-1	TGTGCCAGTAGGGCCTCCATCTTAGAAGCTTTCTTT	CASRASILEAFF
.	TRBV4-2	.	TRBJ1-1	TGTGCCAGCAGCCAATCCCCAACTCTCACTGAAGCTTTCTTT	CASSQSPTLTEAFF
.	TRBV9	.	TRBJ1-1	TGTGCCAGCAGCGTAGGGCCAGCCACTGAAGCTTTCTTT	CASSVGPATEAFF
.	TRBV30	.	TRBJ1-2	TGTGCCTGGAAACAACTTGGATATGGCTACACCTTC	CAWKQLGYGYTF
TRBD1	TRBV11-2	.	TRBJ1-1	TGTGCCACCCCCGGCCCAGGGGGGGCTGAAGCTTTCTTT	CATPGPGGAEAFF
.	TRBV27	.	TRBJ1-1	TGTGCCAGCAGTTTTGACTCCCGAATGAACACTGAAGCTTTCTTT	CASSFDSRMNTEAFF
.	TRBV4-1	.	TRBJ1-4	TGCGCCAGCAGCCAAGGTGCTGGGACGGCCTATAATGAAAAACTGTTTTTT	CASSQGAGTAYNEKLFF
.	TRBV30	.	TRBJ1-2	TGTGCCAAAAAACCGGGACATCGGAGTGGCTACACCTTC	CAKKPGHRSGYTF
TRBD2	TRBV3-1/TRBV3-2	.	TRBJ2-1	TGTGCCAGCAGCCAACTAGCGGGGGACTCCTACAATGAGCAGTTCTTC	CASSQLAGDSYNEQFF
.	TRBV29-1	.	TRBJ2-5	TGCAGCGTCGAGGGGCAGGCCTTGGGGGAGACCCAGTACTTC	CSVEGQALGETQYF
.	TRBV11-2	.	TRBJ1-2	TGTGCCAGCAGCTTCTGGGGGCGAGGCTACACCTTC	CASSFWGRGYTF
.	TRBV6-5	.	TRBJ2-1	TGTGCCAGCAGTTACGCGGGACAGTACAATGAGCAGTTCTTC	CASSYAGQYNEQFF
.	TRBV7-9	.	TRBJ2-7	TGTGCCAGCAGCTCCCAGCAGGGGCCCTACGAGCAGTACTTC	CASSSQQGPYEQYF
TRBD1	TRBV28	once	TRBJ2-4	TGTGCCAGCAGTTTCGTGACAGGGAAAAACATTCAGTACTTC	CASSFVTGKNIQYF
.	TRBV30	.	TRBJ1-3	TGTGCCTGGAGTCGGCAGCCTGGAAACACCATATATTTT	CAWSRQPGNTIYF
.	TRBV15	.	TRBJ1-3	TGTGCCACCAGCAGAGAAGTGGGAAACACCATATATTTT	CATSREVGNTIYF
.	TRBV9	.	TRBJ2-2	TGTGCCAGCAGCGTCCCCGGGGAGCTGTTTTTT	CASSVPGELFF
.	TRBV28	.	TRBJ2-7	TGTGCCAGCAGCCCCCAGGAGGGCCTTACCTACGAGCAGTACTTC	CASSPQEGLTYEQYF
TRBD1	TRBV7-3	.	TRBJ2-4	TGTGCCAGCAGCTTAGATGGTCGGACAGGGTTTGTGGGAGGAACCCAAGACATTCAGTACTTC	CASSLDGRTGFVGGTQDIQYF
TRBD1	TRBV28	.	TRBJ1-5	TGTGCCAGCAGTAGGGGACAGTCCTACAATCAGCCCCAGCATTTT	CASSRGQSYNQPQHF
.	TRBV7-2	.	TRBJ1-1	TGTGCCAGCAGCTATCCCGGTGGGCAGGGCACTGAAGCTTTCTTT	CASSYPGGQGTEAFF
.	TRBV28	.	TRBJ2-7	TGTGCCAGCAGCTCGGGGACCTACGAGCAGTACTTC	CASSSGTYEQYF
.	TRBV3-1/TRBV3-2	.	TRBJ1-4	TGTGCCAGCAGCCAAGACATAGGGAACGAAAAACTGTTTTTT	CASSQDIGNEKLFF
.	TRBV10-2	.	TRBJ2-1	TGCGCCAGCAATAAAAACAATGAGCAGTTCTTC	CASNKNNEQFF
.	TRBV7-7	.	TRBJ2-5	TGTGCTAGCAGTCAGGGGTCTCAAGAGACCCAGTACTTC	CASSQGSQETQYF
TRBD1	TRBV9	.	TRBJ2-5	TGTGCCAGCAGCGTAGGGTCGGGACAGGGGATGGCGACCCAGTACTTC	CASSVGSGQGMATQYF
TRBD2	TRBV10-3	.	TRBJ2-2	TGTGCCATCAGACCCTCTAGCGGGAGGGACCGGGAGCTGTTTTTT	CAIRPSSGRDRELFF
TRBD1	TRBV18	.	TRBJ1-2	TGTGCCAGCTCACCTGGTCTGGGACAGACCTATGGCTACACCTTC	CASSPGLGQTYGYTF
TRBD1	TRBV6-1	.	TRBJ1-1	TGTGCCAGCAGTGAAGGTCAGGGTAGGGGGCAACCCGAAGCTTTCTTT	CASSEGQGRGQPEAFF
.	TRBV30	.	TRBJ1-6	TGTGCCTGGAGTCCTTCAGGGAATTCACCCCTCCACTTT	CAWSPSGNSPLHF
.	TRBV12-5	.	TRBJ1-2	TGTGCTAGTGGTTTGGCTGGGGACTACGGCTACACCTTC	CASGLAGDYGYTF
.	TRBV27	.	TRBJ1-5	TGTGCCAGCAGCCTGAATGGTAGCAATCAGCCCCAGCATTTT	CASSLNGSNQPQHF
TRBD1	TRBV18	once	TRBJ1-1	TGTGCCAGCTCGCCCAGGACAGGGGGTTCGAACACTGAAGCTTTCTTT	CASSPRTGGSNTEAFF
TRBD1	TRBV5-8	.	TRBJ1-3	TGTGCCAGCAGCTCGTGGGACAGCCTCTCTGGAAACACCATATATTTT	CASSSWDSLSGNTIYF